The present T cell receptor beta chain was sequenced within a study of cytomegalovirus exposure and HLA in healthy donors. Across the study: A previous analysis identified 90 million to 140 million unique TCR beta sequences derived from 180 million or so T cells. Study-level points and caveats: Among the CMV-associated chains, three were confirmed in vitro as specific for CMV antigens. An ancestry cluster, one associated with Asian ancestry, reportedly showed fewer N-insertions than the 666-donor mean in a later analysis. Across donors, presence/absence analyses took sequencing depth to be roughly uniform.

Use of 60 Vbeta and 13 Jbeta primers characterized the PCR. Repertoires were generated with immunoSEQ multiplex PCR, while TCRdb's copy carries only in-frame clones and drops some. The sample has about 40,000 clones; the top ten hold more than 5%. About this clone: Antigen: not known.

Sequenced sample: PBMCs. The source is a man aged 25 to 40 in good health and CMV-seronegative.

CDR3 loop: CASSERDRVSYNEQFF. The CDR3 DNA is TGTGCCAGCAGCGAACGGGACAGGGTATCCTACAATGAGCAGTTCTTC. The chain employs TRBV6-1 and TRBJ2-1, with 9 bases matching TRBD1. Germline CDR1 is MNHNS and CDR2 is SASEGT. The CDR3 is 16 amino acids. V was pared by 6 bases and J by 1 base, with 7 bases of the junction left unmatched.